These T cell receptor beta chains were read from a single sample in a study of PD-1 blockade in classical Hodgkin lymphoma. Method: immunoSEQ multiplex PCR; TCRdb's copy keeps in-frame clones and lacks some. Found here are 100,000 to 120,000 clones, roughly nine tenths of them singletons; the top ten hold just under 20%. The specimen comprised peripheral blood mononuclear cells (PBMCs), sampled before the second cycle of nivolumab. The receptors were gathered from a human donor with classical Hodgkin lymphoma. CDR3s include the opening cysteine and the closing phenylalanine or tryptophan. The D gene is left open where the match is weak. The size of a clone is reported for some rows only, either as once, few or many, or as a class for expanded clones.

clone_size,d_call,j_call,v_call,cdr3_aa,cdr3_nt
.,.,TRBJ1-5,TRBV19,CASSIQGIGNQPQHF,TGTGCCAGTAGTATTCAGGGGATCGGCAATCAGCCCCAGCATTTT
.,TRBD1,TRBJ2-5,TRBV5-5,CASSPGQDPRTQYF,TGTGCCAGCAGCCCCGGACAGGATCCTCGGACCCAGTACTTC
.,TRBD1,TRBJ1-6,TRBV4-1,CASSPSDREGFSPLHF,TGCGCCAGCAGCCCGTCGGACAGGGAAGGTTTTTCACCCCTCCACTTT
.,TRBD1,TRBJ2-6,TRBV11-1,CASSRGGRLTSGANVLTF,TGTGCCAGCAGCCGAGGGGGCAGATTAACCTCTGGGGCCAACGTCCTGACTTTC
.,.,TRBJ1-5,TRBV29-1,CSVESDSSDQPQHF,TGCAGCGTTGAATCGGACAGCTCCGATCAGCCCCAGCATTTT
.,.,TRBJ1-1,TRBV28,CASSSRRYTEAFF,TGTGCCAGCAGTTCTAGGAGATACACTGAAGCTTTCTTT
.,.,TRBJ1-1,TRBV2,CASLGQTEAFF,TGTGCCAGCCTAGGACAGACTGAAGCTTTCTTT
.,TRBD1,TRBJ1-6,TRBV6-5,CASRSTGGRSPLHF,TGTGCCAGCAGGTCGACAGGGGGTCGATCACCCCTCCACTTT
.,TRBD2,TRBJ2-7,TRBV6-5,CASRGGRGSSYEQYF,TGTGCCAGCAGGGGCGGGAGGGGGAGCTCCTACGAGCAGTACTTC
many,TRBD2,TRBJ2-7,TRBV25-1,CASSDGTSGSVNEQYF,TGTGCCAGCAGTGATGGGACTAGCGGGAGTGTGAACGAGCAGTACTTC
.,TRBD2,TRBJ2-5,TRBV25-1,CASSEGSGRAGETQYF,TGTGCCAGCAGTGAGGGTAGCGGGAGGGCCGGGGAGACCCAGTACTTC
.,.,TRBJ2-1,TRBV30,CAWSVELLYNEQFF,TGTGCCTGGAGTGTAGAACTCCTCTACAATGAGCAGTTCTTC
.,.,TRBJ1-1,TRBV7-8,CASGVGLGTEAFF,TGTGCCAGCGGGGTCGGTTTGGGCACTGAAGCTTTCTTT
few,TRBD2,TRBJ2-1,TRBV6-5,CASSYSGTRFEQFF,TGTGCCAGCAGTTACTCGGGGACTAGATTTGAGCAGTTCTTC
once,TRBD1,TRBJ1-1,TRBV13,CASSQGQGAAAFF,TGTGCCAGCAGCCAGGGACAGGGGGCGGCTGCTTTCTTT
.,.,TRBJ2-7,TRBV11-2,CASIGLTYEQYF,TGTGCCAGCATAGGCCTTACCTACGAGCAGTACTTC
.,.,TRBJ1-1,TRBV5-4,CASSHNQGPTIEAFF,TGTGCCAGCAGCCACAACCAGGGGCCAACTATAGAAGCTTTCTTT
.,TRBD1,TRBJ1-5,TRBV28,CASSRDSSNQPQHF,TGTGCCAGCAGCCGGGACAGTAGCAATCAGCCCCAGCATTTT
.,.,TRBJ1-2,TRBV27,CASSLQKYYGYTF,TGTGCCAGCAGCCTGCAAAAATACTATGGCTACACCTTC
.,.,TRBJ1-6,TRBV5-1,CASSAGEARSPLHF,TGCGCCAGCAGTGCTGGAGAAGCTCGGTCACCCCTCCACTTT
once,.,TRBJ2-1,TRBV19,CASSIYTKTNEQFF,TGTGCCAGTAGTATATATACCAAGACCAATGAGCAGTTCTTC
.,TRBD1,TRBJ2-2,TRBV10-3,CAISEGGQGSTTGELFF,TGTGCCATCAGTGAAGGGGGACAGGGGTCGACCACCGGGGAGCTGTTTTTT
once,TRBD1,TRBJ1-5,TRBV15,CATSGTGGIQPQHF,TGTGCCACCAGCGGTACAGGGGGCATTCAGCCCCAGCATTTT
few,.,TRBJ2-5,TRBV7-2,CASSLSSPQYF,TGTGCCAGCAGCTTATCTTCTCCCCAGTACTTC
.,TRBD1,TRBJ1-5,TRBV19,CASSNRDRGRNNQPQHF,TGTGCCAGTAGTAACCGGGACAGGGGGCGGAACAATCAGCCCCAGCATTTT
.,TRBD1,TRBJ1-2,TRBV28,CASSGPTGAINYGYTF,TGTGCCAGCAGTGGACCGACAGGGGCGATTAACTATGGCTACACCTTC
once,.,TRBJ1-2,TRBV18,CASSPLKGDGYTF,TGTGCCAGCTCACCACTGAAAGGGGACGGCTACACCTTC
.,.,TRBJ2-6,TRBV27,CASSLTVDHSGANVLTF,TGTGCCAGCAGTTTAACGGTTGACCACTCTGGGGCCAACGTCCTGACTTTC
.,.,TRBJ1-2,TRBV7-9,CASSLDGTSYGYTF,TGTGCCAGCAGCTTAGATGGGACAAGCTATGGCTACACCTTC
.,TRBD2,TRBJ2-1,TRBV6-5,CASSYSELAGAEQFF,TGTGCCAGCAGTTACTCGGAATTAGCGGGGGCTGAGCAGTTCTTC
.,.,TRBJ2-3,TRBV4-1,CASSQDGLVGDTQYF,TGCGCCAGCAGCCAAGATGGGCTAGTTGGAGATACGCAGTATTTT
.,TRBD1,TRBJ1-3,TRBV5-1,CASSSDRESDTIYF,TGCGCCAGCAGCTCGGACAGGGAGAGCGACACCATATATTTT
.,TRBD1,TRBJ1-5,TRBV27,CASSLGDRGQPQHF,TGTGCCAGCAGTTTAGGGGACAGGGGCCAGCCCCAGCATTTT
.,.,TRBJ1-2,TRBV2,CASRQDGSGYTF,TGTGCCAGCAGACAAGATGGGAGTGGCTACACCTTC
.,TRBD1,TRBJ1-2,TRBV4-3,CASSQDSGTGGAVNGYTF,TGCGCCAGCAGCCAAGATTCGGGTACAGGGGGCGCGGTAAATGGCTACACCTTC
.,.,TRBJ1-5,TRBV10-2,CASSRLQGDSNQPQHF,TGCGCCAGCAGTAGGCTACAGGGAGATAGCAATCAGCCCCAGCATTTT
.,TRBD2,TRBJ2-7,TRBV28,CASSLTSGTSSYEQYF,TGTGCCAGCAGTTTAACTAGCGGGACTAGCTCCTACGAGCAGTACTTC
.,.,TRBJ2-3,TRBV5-1,CASSLGTPSTDTQYF,TGCGCCAGCAGCTTGGGGACACCCAGCACAGATACGCAGTATTTT
.,TRBD2,TRBJ2-1,TRBV11-2,CASSLYGLAGQDEQFF,TGTGCCAGCAGTTTATACGGACTAGCGGGTCAGGATGAGCAGTTCTTC
.,.,TRBJ2-3,TRBV18,CASSPTGQGRTDTQYF,TGTGCCAGCTCACCAACTGGGCAGGGTCGAACAGATACGCAGTATTTT
.,.,TRBJ2-2,TRBV9,CASSVASAGNTGELFF,TGTGCCAGCAGCGTAGCCTCGGCAGGGAACACCGGGGAGCTGTTTTTT
.,.,TRBJ2-7,TRBV6-6,CASTPDSSFTYEQYF,TGTGCCAGCACCCCAGACTCCTCCTTTACATACGAGCAGTACTTC
.,.,TRBJ2-1,TRBV27,CASSPRGGPNEQFF,TGTGCCAGCAGTCCCCGAGGAGGGCCGAATGAGCAGTTCTTC
.,.,TRBJ1-1,TRBV29-1,CSVRPASGYMNTEAFF,TGCAGCGTTCGGCCGGCTTCGGGATACATGAACACTGAAGCTTTCTTT
.,TRBD1,TRBJ1-2,TRBV6-1,CASSGQGYGYTF,TGTGCCAGCAGCGGACAGGGGTATGGCTACACCTTC
.,.,TRBJ1-2,TRBV7-9,CASSLETVNYGYTF,TGTGCCAGCAGCTTAGAAACAGTTAACTATGGCTACACCTTC
.,.,TRBJ2-1,TRBV7-2,CASRLGHNEQFF,TGTGCCAGCAGGCTCGGACACAATGAGCAGTTCTTC
.,TRBD1,TRBJ2-1,TRBV18,CASSSSGTGESREQFF,TGTGCCAGCTCATCATCTGGGACAGGGGAAAGTAGAGAGCAGTTCTTC
.,.,TRBJ2-1,TRBV4-1,CASSQRGSNQQFF,TGCGCCAGCAGCCAACGAGGGTCCAATCAGCAGTTCTTC
.,.,TRBJ2-3,TRBV10-1,CASNGQSTDTQYF,TGCGCCAGCAACGGACAGAGCACAGATACGCAGTATTTT
.,TRBD2,TRBJ2-1,TRBV6-1,CASSDPLAGDNNEQFF,TGTGCCAGCAGTGACCCACTAGCGGGAGATAACAATGAGCAGTTCTTC
.,.,TRBJ2-7,TRBV27,CASSLRGVKNEQYF,TGTGCCAGCAGTTTACGTGGGGTAAAAAACGAGCAGTACTTC
few,.,TRBJ1-2,TRBV2,CASSEGRAGDYGYTF,TGTGCCAGCAGTGAAGGGCGAGCCGGGGACTATGGCTACACCTTC